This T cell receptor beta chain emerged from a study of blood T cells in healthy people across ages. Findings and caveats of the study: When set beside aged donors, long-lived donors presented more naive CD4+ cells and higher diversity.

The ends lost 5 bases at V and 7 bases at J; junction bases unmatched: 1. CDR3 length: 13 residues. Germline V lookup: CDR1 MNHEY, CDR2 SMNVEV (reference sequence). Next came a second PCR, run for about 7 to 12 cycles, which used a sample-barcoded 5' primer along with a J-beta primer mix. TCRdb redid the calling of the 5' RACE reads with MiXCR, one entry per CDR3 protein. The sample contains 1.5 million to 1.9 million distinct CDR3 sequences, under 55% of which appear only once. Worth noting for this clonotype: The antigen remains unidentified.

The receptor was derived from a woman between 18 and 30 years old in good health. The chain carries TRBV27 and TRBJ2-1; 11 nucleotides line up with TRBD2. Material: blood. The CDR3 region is CASSASGRNEQFF. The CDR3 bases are TGTGCCAGCAGTGCTAGCGGGAGGAATGAGCAGTTCTTC.